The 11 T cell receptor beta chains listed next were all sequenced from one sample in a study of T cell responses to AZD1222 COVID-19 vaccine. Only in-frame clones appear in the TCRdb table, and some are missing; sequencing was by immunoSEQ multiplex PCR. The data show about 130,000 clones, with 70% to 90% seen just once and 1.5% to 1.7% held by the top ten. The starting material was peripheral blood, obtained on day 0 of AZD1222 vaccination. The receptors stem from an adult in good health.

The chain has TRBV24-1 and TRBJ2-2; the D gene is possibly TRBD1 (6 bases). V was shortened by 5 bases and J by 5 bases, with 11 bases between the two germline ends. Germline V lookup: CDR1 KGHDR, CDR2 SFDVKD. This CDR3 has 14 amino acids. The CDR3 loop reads CATSVAGVTGELFF. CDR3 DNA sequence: TGTGCCACCAGTGTTGCAGGGGTGACCGGGGAGCTGTTTTTT.

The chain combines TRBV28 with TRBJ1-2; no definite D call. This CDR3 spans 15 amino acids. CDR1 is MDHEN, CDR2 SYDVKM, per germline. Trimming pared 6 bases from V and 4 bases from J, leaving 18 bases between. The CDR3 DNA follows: TGTGCCAGCAGCCGACCCGCCCGGGGAGGCTATGGCTACACCTTC. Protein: CASSRPARGGYGYTF.

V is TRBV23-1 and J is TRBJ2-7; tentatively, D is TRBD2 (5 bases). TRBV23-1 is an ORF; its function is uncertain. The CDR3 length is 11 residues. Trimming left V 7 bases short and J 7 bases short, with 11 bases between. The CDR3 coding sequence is TGCGCCAGCACTACTGGACTGGAGCAGTACTTC. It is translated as CASTTGLEQYF.

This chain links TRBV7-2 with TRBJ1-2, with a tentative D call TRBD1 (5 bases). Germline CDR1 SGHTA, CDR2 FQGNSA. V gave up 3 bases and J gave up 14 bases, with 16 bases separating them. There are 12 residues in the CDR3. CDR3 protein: CASSFGAGPLTF. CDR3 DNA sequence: TGTGCCAGCAGCTTTGGTGCAGGGCCTCTTACCTTC.

This CDR3 reads CASSFGTGALNEQFF. CDR3 nucleotide sequence: TGTGCCAGCAGCTTTGGGACAGGGGCTCTCAATGAGCAGTTCTTC. The rearrangement links TRBV7-3 to TRBJ2-1, with 10 bases fitting TRBD1. Trimming at V came to 3 bases and at J to 6 bases, leaving 5 bases not matched to a gene. The CDR3 spans 15 residues. The germline V gene encodes CDR1 SGHTA and CDR2 FQGTGA.

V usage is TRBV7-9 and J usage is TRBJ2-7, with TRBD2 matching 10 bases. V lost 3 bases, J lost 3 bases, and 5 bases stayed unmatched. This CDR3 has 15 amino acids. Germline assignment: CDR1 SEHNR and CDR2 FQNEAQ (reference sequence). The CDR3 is CASSFFGTSDYEQYF. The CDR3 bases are TGTGCCAGCAGCTTCTTCGGGACTAGCGACTACGAGCAGTACTTC.

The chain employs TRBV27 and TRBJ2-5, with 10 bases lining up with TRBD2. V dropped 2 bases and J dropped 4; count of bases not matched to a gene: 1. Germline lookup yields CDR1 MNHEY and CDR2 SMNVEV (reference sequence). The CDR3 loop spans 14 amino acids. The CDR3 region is CASSLLAGAETQYF. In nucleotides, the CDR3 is TGTGCCAGCAGTTTACTAGCGGGAGCAGAGACCCAGTACTTC.

CDR3 amino acids: CASSRNTPSGNTIYF. The DNA of the CDR3 is TGTGCCAGCAGTAGGAACACTCCCTCTGGAAACACCATATATTTT. The V gene is TRBV6-5, the J gene TRBJ1-3, with D uncertain. Deletions cut 5 bases from V and 0 bases from J, with 11 bases between. This CDR3 has 15 residues. The germline V gene encodes CDR1 MNHEY and CDR2 SVGAGI.

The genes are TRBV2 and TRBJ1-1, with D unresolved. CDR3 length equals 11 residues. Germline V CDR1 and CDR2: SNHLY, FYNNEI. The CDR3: CAVAVGAEAFF. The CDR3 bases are TGTGCTGTAGCAGTAGGTGCTGAAGCTTTCTTT.

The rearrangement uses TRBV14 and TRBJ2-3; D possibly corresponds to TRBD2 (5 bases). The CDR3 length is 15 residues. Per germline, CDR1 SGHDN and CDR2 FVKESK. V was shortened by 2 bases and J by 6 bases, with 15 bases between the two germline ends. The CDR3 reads CASSQIVMDLDTQYF. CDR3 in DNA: TGTGCCAGCAGCCAAATTGTGATGGACTTGGATACGCAGTATTTT. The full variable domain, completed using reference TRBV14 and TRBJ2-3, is EAGVTQFPSHSVIEKGQTVTLRCDPISGHDNLYWYRRVMGKEIKFLLHFVKESKQDESGMPNNRFLAERTGGTYSTLKVQPAELEDSGVYFCASSQIVMDLDTQYFGPGTRLTVL.

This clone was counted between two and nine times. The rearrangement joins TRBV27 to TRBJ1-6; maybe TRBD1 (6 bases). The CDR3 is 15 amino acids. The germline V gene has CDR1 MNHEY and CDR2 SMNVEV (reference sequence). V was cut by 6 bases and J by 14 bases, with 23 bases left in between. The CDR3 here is CASSLTGRAPFTLHF. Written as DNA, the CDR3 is TGTGCCAGCAGCCTAACAGGGAGAGCCCCCTTCACCCTCCACTTT.